Shown below are 2 T cell receptor beta chains from a single sample sequenced in a study of cytomegalovirus exposure and HLA in healthy donors. Vbeta (60) and Jbeta (13) primers were used in the PCR. TCRdb keeps only in-frame clones here, not all; method: immunoSEQ multiplex PCR. The repertoire consists of 120,000 or so clones, with roughly 80% occurring once and the leading ten covering 0.24%. Sequencing was carried out using PBMCs. All receptors derive from a man in his forties or fifties in good health and CMV-seronegative.

The V and J genes are TRBV2 and TRBJ1-3; 7 bases align to TRBD1. The CDR3 covers 14 residues. CDR1 is SNHLY and CDR2 is FYNNEI in the germline V gene. V lost 5 bases and J lost 5; bases outside the gene matches: 6. The CDR3 loop reads CASSTRQGRNTIYF. CDR3 coding DNA: TGTGCCAGCAGTACAAGACAGGGAAGAAACACCATATATTTT.

V usage is TRBV11-2 and J usage is TRBJ2-3; D uncertain. The germline V and J ends were trimmed by 5 bases and 3 bases, with 9 bases remaining between them. Germline CDR1 reads SGHAT; CDR2 reads FQNNGV. This CDR3 region has 13 residues. CDR3 coding DNA: TGTGCCAGCAGCCAAACCGGGACAGATACGCAGTATTTT. Translated, it gives CASSQTGTDTQYF.